Following are 21 T cell receptor beta chains from one sample sequenced in a study of cytomegalovirus exposure and HLA in healthy donors. Amplification used 60 Vbeta primers and 13 Jbeta primers. Here immunoSEQ multiplex PCR was the method, and the copy in TCRdb shows in-frame clones only, minus some. Of approximately 130,000 clones in the sample, 75% were seen once. Sequenced sample: PBMCs. These receptors were collected from a man under 40 in good health and CMV-seronegative.

The V and J genes are TRBV10-3 and TRBJ1-1; 8 positions agree with TRBD1. Looked up from germline, CDR1 is ENHRY and CDR2 is SYGVKD. V was clipped by 0 bases and J by 1 base; unmatched bases: 4. The CDR3 runs to 16 residues. The CDR3 DNA reads as TGTGCCATCAGTGAGTCGAAGGGGACAGGGAACACTGAAGCTTTCTTT. Translating it yields CAISESKGTGNTEAFF.

In the case of this clone: The sample contains more than one DNA sequence encoding this CDR3. The DNA for the CDR3 is TGTGCCAGCAGCTTGAGCGAGAACACTGAAGCTTTCTTT. Translating gives CASSLSENTEAFF. The J gene is TRBJ1-1, the V gene TRBV7-9; D gene ambiguous. Trimming shortened V by 3 bases and J by 1 base, and 6 bases separated the two germline ends. CDR1 is SEHNR, CDR2 FQNEAQ, per germline (reference sequence). The CDR3 consists of 13 residues.

The rearrangement uses TRBV7-9 and TRBJ2-5, with 9 bases aligning to TRBD1. Gene TRBJ2-7 matches the end of the DNA better, so the J call may be wrong. The CDR3 spans 15 residues. CDR1 is SEHNR and CDR2 is FQNEAQ in the germline V gene (reference sequence). CDR3 sequence (DNA): TGTGCCAGCAGCTTAGTGGCCGACAGGGGGAACGAGCAGTACTTC. Residues: CASSLVADRGNEQYF.

This sequence joins TRBV5-1 and TRBJ2-1, with TRBD2 matching over 7 bases. The CDR3 extends over 16 amino acids. V gave up 0 bases and J gave up 2 bases; unmatched junction bases: 5. Germline loops: CDR1 SGHRS, CDR2 YFSETQ. The CDR3 loop is CASSLEGGSTYNEQFF. Here the CDR3 DNA reads TGCGCCAGCAGCTTGGAGGGAGGGTCTACCTACAATGAGCAGTTCTTC.

This rearrangement joins TRBV28 to TRBJ1-1, with no clear D. The V gene lost 3 bases and the J gene lost 9 bases, with 8 bases spanning the gap. Germline CDR1 reads MDHEN; CDR2 reads SYDVKM. The CDR3 has 11 residues. The CDR3 spells CASSFELKAFF. Here the CDR3 DNA reads TGTGCCAGCAGTTTCGAACTGAAAGCTTTCTTT.

The chain combines TRBV9 with TRBJ1-3; the D is unclear. Germline CDR1 is SGDLS and CDR2 is YYNGEE. The CDR3 sequence is 16 residues long. Trimming pared 2 bases from V and 0 bases from J, leaving 12 bases between. CDR3 sequence reads: CASSVAPSVSGNTIYF. Here the CDR3 DNA reads TGTGCCAGCAGCGTGGCACCCTCCGTCTCTGGAAACACCATATATTTT.

The V and J genes are TRBV2 and TRBJ2-6, with D tentatively TRBD1 (6 bases). The germline V and J ends were trimmed by 3 bases and 4 bases, with 13 bases remaining between them. CDR1 SNHLY and CDR2 FYNNEI come from the germline V gene. The CDR3 extends over 16 amino acids. This CDR3 is CASSDMGQGGANVLTF. The CDR3 nucleotides are TGTGCCAGCAGTGATATGGGCCAGGGGGGGGCCAACGTCCTGACTTTC.

The chain carries TRBV18 and TRBJ2-5, with TRBD1 identical over 7 bases. CDR3 size: 13 residues. The germline CDR1 and CDR2 sequences are KGHSH and LQKENI. V lost 6 bases and J lost 5; bases outside the gene matches: 6. In nucleotides, the CDR3 is TGTGCCAGCTCGGACAGGTTTGTGGAGACCCAGTACTTC. It yields the protein CASSDRFVETQYF. Together with reference TRBV18 and TRBJ2-5, the CDR3 gives the full variable domain: NAGVMQNPRHLVRRRGQEARLRCSPMKGHSHVYWYRQLPEEGLKFMVYLQKENIIDESGMPKERFSAEFPKEGPSILRIQQVVRGDSAAYFCASSDRFVETQYFGPGTRLLVL.

DNA for the CDR3: TGTGCCAGCAGCTTGCCGGCGACAGGTACTTCCTACGAGCAGTACTTC. Protein product: CASSLPATGTSYEQYF. The chain has TRBV7-2 and TRBJ2-7; D is perhaps TRBD1 (6 bases). V shed 3 bases and J shed 1 base, with 16 bases lying between them. Looked up from germline, CDR1 is SGHTA and CDR2 is FQGNSA. The CDR3 spans 16 residues.

V is TRBV6-5 and J is TRBJ1-6; D perhaps matches TRBD1 (6 bases). The V end lost 3 bases, the J end lost 7 bases, and 13 bases lay between the germline ends. The CDR3 is 15 amino acids. CDR1 and CDR2 from the germline V gene are MNHEY and SVGAGI. This chain's CDR3 is CASSYTGTSNSPLHF. In DNA form, the CDR3 reads TGTGCCAGCAGTTATACAGGGACATCAAATTCACCCCTCCACTTT.

In nucleotides, the CDR3 is TGCAGCGCTAACTACAGGGTCACCACTGAAGCTTTCTTT. Residues: CSANYRVTTEAFF. The V and J genes are TRBV29-1 and TRBJ1-1; D may be TRBD1 (6 bases). Germline V CDR1 and CDR2: SQVTM, ANQGSEA. The CDR3 has 13 residues. Deletions cut 7 bases from V and 4 bases from J, with 16 bases between.

The chain links TRBV7-6 to TRBJ2-3, with TRBD1 matching over 11 bases. The CDR3 is 19 residues long. CDR1 and CDR2 from the germline V gene are SGHVS and FNYEAQ. V shed 5 bases, J shed 6 bases, and the junction held 19 bases outside the gene matches. CDR3 nucleotides: TGTGCCAGCAGCCGACGACCAACAGCCGGGACAGGGGGAGTTGATACGCAGTATTTT. Protein product: CASSRRPTAGTGGVDTQYF.

The chain couples TRBV7-8 to TRBJ2-5; D remains ambiguous. The CDR3 consists of 14 residues. V was cut by 7 bases and J by 2 bases, with 14 bases left in between. Germline-derived CDR1 and CDR2 are SGHVS and FQNEAQ. The DNA for the CDR3 is TGTGCCAGCAACCCTTCTAGGTGGCAAGAGACCCAGTACTTC. It codes for CASNPSRWQETQYF.

The J gene is TRBJ2-7, the V gene TRBV5-4; D may be TRBD2 (5 bases). The CDR3 extends over 14 amino acids. Looked up from germline, CDR1 is SGHNT and CDR2 is YYREEE (reference sequence). V lost 2 bases to trimming and J lost 2 bases, with 11 bases between them. In DNA form, the CDR3 reads TGTGCCAGCAGCTTCAATTTAGCGACCTACGAGCAGTACTTC. This codes for CASSFNLATYEQYF.

The rearrangement joins TRBV28 to TRBJ1-2; unclear D gene. Looked up from germline, CDR1 is MDHEN and CDR2 is SYDVKM. This CDR3 has 11 residues. The germline V and J ends were trimmed by 8 bases and 5 bases, with 9 bases remaining between them. The CDR3: CASVTSYGYTF. The DNA for the CDR3 is TGTGCCAGCGTCACATCGTATGGCTACACCTTC.

A remark on this clone: One end of the junction varies from germline; a read error may be responsible. This chain joins TRBV7-3 and TRBJ2-5, with TRBD2 matching over 8 bases. The germline V gene encodes CDR1 SGHTA and CDR2 FQGTGA. The CDR3 has 14 amino acids. CDR3 residues: CASSLTASGETQYF. The DNA of the CDR3 is TGTGCCAGCAGCCTAACCGCTAGCGGGGAGACCCAGTACTTC.

In its sample, this clone was seen a few times. The chain couples TRBV7-2 to TRBJ1-5; 7 bases line up with TRBD1. The germline V gene has CDR1 SGHTA and CDR2 FQGNSA. V was pared by 5 bases and J by 6 bases, with 7 bases of the junction left unmatched. The CDR3 contains 14 residues. The CDR3, as DNA: TGTGCCAGCAGCACTACAGGGGAGGCTCAGCCCCAGCATTTT. Its translation is CASSTTGEAQPQHF.

The gene calls are TRBV4-3 and TRBJ2-5; TRBD1 matches 9 bases. The V gene's germline CDR1 is LGHNA and CDR2 YSLEER. The CDR3 loop spans 14 amino acids. V dropped 0 bases and J dropped 5; count of bases not matched to a gene: 1. The CDR3: CASSQEGTGETQYF. CDR3 coding DNA: TGCGCCAGCAGCCAAGAAGGGACAGGGGAGACCCAGTACTTC.

The chain uses TRBV19 and TRBJ1-5, with D maybe TRBD1 (5 bases). Germline V CDR1 and CDR2: LNHDA, SQIVND (reference sequence). CDR3 length equals 16 residues. With 2 bases removed from V and 0 bases from J, the gap between germline ends came to 11 bases. CDR3 region: CASSILTDDSNQPQHF. CDR3 nucleotide sequence: TGTGCCAGTAGTATACTGACAGATGATAGCAATCAGCCCCAGCATTTT.

The CDR3 here is CASDRGYSNQPQHF. CDR3 nucleotides: TGTGCCTCTGACAGGGGTTATAGCAATCAGCCCCAGCATTTT. The rearrangement joins TRBV30 to TRBJ1-5; 8 bases match TRBD1. The trim removed 7 bases at V and 0 bases at J, leaving 5 bases unmatched. The CDR3 runs 14 residues. The V gene's germline CDR1 is GTSNPN and CDR2 SVGIG (reference sequence).

The rearrangement joins TRBV7-8 to TRBJ1-3; the match to TRBD1 covers 7 bases. The junction had 6 bases not matched to a gene; V was cut back by 0 bases and J by 1 base. CDR3 size: 17 residues. CDR1 is SGHVS and CDR2 is FQNEAQ in the germline V gene. The CDR3 here is CASSLARLTGSGNTIYF. CDR3 nucleotides: TGTGCCAGCAGCTTAGCCCGACTGACAGGGTCTGGAAACACCATATATTTT. The whole variable domain, remainder taken from reference TRBV7-8 and TRBJ1-3, is GAGVSQSPRYKVAKRGQDVALRCDPISGHVSLFWYQQALGQGPEFLTYFQNEAQLDKSGLPSDRFFAERPEGSVSTLKIQRTQQEDSAVYLCASSLARLTGSGNTIYFGEGSWLTVV.